The sequence of this T cell receptor (beta chain) was determined in a study of cytomegalovirus exposure and HLA in healthy donors. General study findings and limits: Relative to the approximately 700-donor mean, N-insertions were reportedly fewer in an Asian-associated ancestry cluster in a later analysis.

Primers for the PCR totalled 60 Vbeta and 13 Jbeta. Here immunoSEQ multiplex PCR was the method, and the copy in TCRdb shows in-frame clones only, minus some. The sample holds some 170,000 clones; 80% are singletons and the top ten take around 9.8%. In its sample, this clone was seen a few times. As yet, its antigen is unknown. Samples came from healthy bone marrow donors. Each donor was nominally healthy when sampled (though unrecorded immune exposures were likely). The sequence derives from a man aged 18 to 30 in good health and CMV-seropositive. Sequencing used PBMCs.

The CDR3: CASSSPPGTENNEQFF. DNA of the CDR3: TGTGCCAGCAGCAGCCCACCCGGGACAGAAAACAATGAGCAGTTCTTC. This chain joins TRBV13 and TRBJ2-1; 7 bases are a match to TRBD1. Trimming at V came to 5 bases and at J to 5 bases, leaving 12 bases not matched to a gene. This CDR3 is 16 amino acids long. The germline V gene has CDR1 PRHDT and CDR2 FYEKMQ (reference sequence).